These 8 T cell receptor beta chains came from one sample sequenced in a study of chemoradiotherapy in HPV16-positive cancers. Only in-frame clones appear in the TCRdb table, and some are missing; sequencing was by immunoSEQ multiplex PCR. This table has 50,000 to 55,000 clones, 90% appearing once. The input for sequencing was blood, taken from a patient who underwent chemoradiotherapy. These receptors all stem from a human donor with HPV-associated anogenital cancer.

The chain uses TRBV5-1 and TRBJ2-5, with 12 bases matching TRBD1. Germline lookup yields CDR1 SGHRS and CDR2 YFSETQ. The CDR3 has 20 amino acids. V shed 3 bases and J 0 bases; nucleotides not matched to a gene: 15. CDR3 sequence reads: CASSSPGQGAPEGYQETQYF. The CDR3 DNA reads as TGCGCCAGCAGCTCGCCGGGACAGGGGGCCCCCGAAGGGTACCAAGAGACCCAGTACTTC. The full variable domain, its missing parts supplied by reference TRBV5-1 and TRBJ2-5, is KAGVTQTPRYLIKTRGQQVTLSCSPISGHRSVSWYQQTPGQGLQFLFEYFSETQRNKGNFPGRFSGRQFSNSRSEMNVSTLELGDSALYLCASSSPGQGAPEGYQETQYFGPGTRLLVL.

V and J are TRBV5-8 and TRBJ1-5; 9 bases align to TRBD1. CDR3 length equals 16 residues. Germline V lookup: CDR1 SGHTS, CDR2 YDEGEE. V shed 3 bases and J 0 bases; nucleotides not matched to a gene: 4. CDR3 residues: CASSSGTGNSNQPQHF. CDR3 coding DNA: TGTGCCAGCAGCTCCGGGACAGGGAATAGCAATCAGCCCCAGCATTTT.

The chain joins TRBV6-5 to TRBJ2-5, with TRBD2 matching over 7 bases. Germline CDR1 reads MNHEY; CDR2 reads SVGAGI. CDR3 length equals 13 residues. Trimming at V came to 9 bases and at J to 11 bases, leaving 15 bases not matched to a gene. The CDR3 nucleotides are TGTGCCAGTAATAAGCCCCCGGCGGGAGAGCAGTACTTC. It codes for CASNKPPAGEQYF.

The genes are TRBV15 and TRBJ2-7; D possibly corresponds to TRBD1 (5 bases). Germline V CDR1 and CDR2: LNHNV, YYDKDF (reference sequence). This CDR3 contains 14 residues. The germline V and J ends were trimmed by 2 bases and 0 bases, with 8 bases remaining between them. The DNA for the CDR3 is TGTGCCACCAGCAGACAGACAGCCTCCTACGAGCAGTACTTC. Its protein is CATSRQTASYEQYF.

CDR3 in amino acids: CASSSPTGVRHEQYF. In DNA, the CDR3 is TGTGCCAGCAGCTCGCCGACAGGGGTAAGGCACGAGCAGTACTTC. This chain uses TRBV5-4 with TRBJ2-7; 8 positions agree with TRBD1. J gave up 5 bases and V 3 bases, and 10 bases lay outside the gene matches. CDR1 and CDR2 from the germline V gene are SGHNT and YYREEE (reference sequence). The length of the CDR3 is 15 residues.

This clone was recorded only once. The chain joins TRBV19 to TRBJ1-2; 9 bases are shared with TRBD1. The germline CDR1 and CDR2 sequences are LNHDA and SQIVND (reference sequence). With V trimmed by 5 bases and J by 7 bases, 8 bases remained unmatched. The CDR3 extends over 14 amino acids. The CDR3: CASSPGQGFGGYTF. In DNA, the CDR3 is TGTGCCAGTAGTCCCGGACAGGGGTTCGGTGGCTACACCTTC. Combining the CDR3 with reference TRBV19 and TRBJ1-2 gives the whole variable domain DGGITQSPKYLFRKEGQNVTLSCEQNLNHDAMYWYRQDPGQGLRLIYYSQIVNDFQKGDIAEGYSVSREKKESFPLTVTSAQKNPTAFYLCASSPGQGFGGYTFGSGTRLTVV.

The V gene is TRBV19, the J gene TRBJ2-5, with D maybe TRBD1 (5 bases). Germline CDR1 is LNHDA and CDR2 is SQIVND (reference sequence). The CDR3 is 14 residues long. The V end lost 3 bases, the J end lost 3 bases, and 11 bases lay between the germline ends. CDR3 residues: CASSIAGIKETQYF. The CDR3 coding sequence is TGTGCCAGTAGTATCGCAGGGATTAAAGAGACCCAGTACTTC.

This sequence joins TRBV6-5 and TRBJ2-7; TRBD2 agrees at 10 bases. Germline-derived CDR1 and CDR2 are MNHEY and SVGAGI. V dropped 3 bases and J dropped 5; count of bases not matched to a gene: 7. The CDR3 spans 15 residues. The CDR3 loop is CASSYRAGGPNEQYF. CDR3 DNA: TGTGCCAGCAGTTATAGAGCGGGAGGGCCAAACGAGCAGTACTTC.